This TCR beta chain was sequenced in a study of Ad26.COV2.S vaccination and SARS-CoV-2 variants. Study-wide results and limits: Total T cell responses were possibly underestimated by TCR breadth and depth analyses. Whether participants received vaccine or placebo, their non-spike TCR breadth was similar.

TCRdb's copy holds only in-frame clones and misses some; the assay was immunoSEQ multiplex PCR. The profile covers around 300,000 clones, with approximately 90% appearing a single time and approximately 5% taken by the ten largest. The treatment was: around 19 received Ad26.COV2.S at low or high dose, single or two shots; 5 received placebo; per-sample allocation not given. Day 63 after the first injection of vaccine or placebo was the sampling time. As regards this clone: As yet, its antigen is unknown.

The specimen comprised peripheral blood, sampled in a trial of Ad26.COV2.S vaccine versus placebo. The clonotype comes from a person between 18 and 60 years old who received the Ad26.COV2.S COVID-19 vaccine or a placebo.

CDR3 DNA sequence: TGTGCCAGCAGTTTAATTTCGGGGGAGCAGTACTTC. This sequence encodes CASSLISGEQYF. This sequence joins TRBV28 and TRBJ2-7; the D gene is possibly TRBD2 (5 bases). Per germline, CDR1 MDHEN and CDR2 SYDVKM. This CDR3 is 12 amino acids long. V was shortened by 2 bases and J by 7 bases, with 9 bases between the two germline ends.